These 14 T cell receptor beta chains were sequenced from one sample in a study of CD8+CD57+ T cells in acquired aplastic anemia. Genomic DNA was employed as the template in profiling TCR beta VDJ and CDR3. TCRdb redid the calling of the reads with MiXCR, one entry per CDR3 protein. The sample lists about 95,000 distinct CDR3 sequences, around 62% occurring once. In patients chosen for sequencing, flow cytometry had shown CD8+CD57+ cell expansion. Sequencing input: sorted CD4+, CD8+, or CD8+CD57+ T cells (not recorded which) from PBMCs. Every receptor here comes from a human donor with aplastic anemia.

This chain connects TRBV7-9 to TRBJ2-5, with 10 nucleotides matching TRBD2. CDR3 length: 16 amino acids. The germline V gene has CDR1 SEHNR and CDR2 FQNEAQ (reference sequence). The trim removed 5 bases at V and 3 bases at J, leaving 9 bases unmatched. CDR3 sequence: CASSQWLTSGKETQYF. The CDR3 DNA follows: TGTGCCAGCAGCCAGTGGTTAACTAGCGGGAAAGAGACCCAGTACTTC.

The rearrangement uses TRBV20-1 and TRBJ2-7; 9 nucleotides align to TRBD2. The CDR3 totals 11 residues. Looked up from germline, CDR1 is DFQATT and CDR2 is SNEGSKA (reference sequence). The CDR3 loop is CSLAGPIEQYF. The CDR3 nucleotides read TGCAGCCTAGCGGGACCGATCGAGCAGTACTTC.

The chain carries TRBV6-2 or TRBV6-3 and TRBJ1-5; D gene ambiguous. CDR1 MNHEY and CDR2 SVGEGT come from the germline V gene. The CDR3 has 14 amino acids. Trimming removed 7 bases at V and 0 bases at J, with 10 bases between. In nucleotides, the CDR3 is TGTGCCAGCAAAGAAGCCTATAGCAATCAGCCCCAGCATTTT. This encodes CASKEAYSNQPQHF.

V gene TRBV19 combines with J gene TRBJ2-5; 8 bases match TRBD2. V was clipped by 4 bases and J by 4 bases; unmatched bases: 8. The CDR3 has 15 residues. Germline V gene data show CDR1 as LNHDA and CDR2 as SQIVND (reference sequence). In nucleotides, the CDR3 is TGTGCCAGTAGTACCCCTTCGGGAGGGCCAGAGACCCAGTACTTC. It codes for CASSTPSGGPETQYF.

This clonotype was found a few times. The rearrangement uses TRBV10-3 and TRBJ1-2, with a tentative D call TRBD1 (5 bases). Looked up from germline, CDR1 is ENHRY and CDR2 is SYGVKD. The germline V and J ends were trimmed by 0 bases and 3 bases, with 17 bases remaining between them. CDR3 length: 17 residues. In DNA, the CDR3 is TGTGCCATCAGTGAGTCGAGGGCAGGGTACAACTACTATGGCTACACCTTC. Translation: CAISESRAGYNYYGYTF.

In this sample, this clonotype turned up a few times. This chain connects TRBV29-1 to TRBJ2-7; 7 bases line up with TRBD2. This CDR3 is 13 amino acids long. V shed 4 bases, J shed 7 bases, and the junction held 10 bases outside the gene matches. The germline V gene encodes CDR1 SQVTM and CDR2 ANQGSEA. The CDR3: CSVVGTWGGEQYF. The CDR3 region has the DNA TGCAGCGTTGTGGGGACTTGGGGGGGAGAGCAGTACTTC.

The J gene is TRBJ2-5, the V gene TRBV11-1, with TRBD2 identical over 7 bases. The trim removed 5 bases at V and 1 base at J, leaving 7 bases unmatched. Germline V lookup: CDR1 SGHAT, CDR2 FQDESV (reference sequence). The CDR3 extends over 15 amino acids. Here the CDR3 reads CASSPPAGVQETQYF. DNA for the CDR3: TGTGCCAGCAGCCCCCCCGCGGGAGTCCAAGAGACCCAGTACTTC.

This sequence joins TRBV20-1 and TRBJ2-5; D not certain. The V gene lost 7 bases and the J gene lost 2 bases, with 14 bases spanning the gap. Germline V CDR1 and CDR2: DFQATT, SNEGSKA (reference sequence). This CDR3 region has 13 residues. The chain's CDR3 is CSVDGFSQETQYF. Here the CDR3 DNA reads TGCAGTGTGGACGGGTTCTCGCAAGAGACCCAGTACTTC.

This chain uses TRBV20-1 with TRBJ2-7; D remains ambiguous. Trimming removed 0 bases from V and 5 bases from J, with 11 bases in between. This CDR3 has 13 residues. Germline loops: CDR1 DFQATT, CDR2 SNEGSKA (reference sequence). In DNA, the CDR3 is TGCAGTGCTAGAGATAAGGCAACCCACGAGCAGTACTTC. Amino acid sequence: CSARDKATHEQYF.

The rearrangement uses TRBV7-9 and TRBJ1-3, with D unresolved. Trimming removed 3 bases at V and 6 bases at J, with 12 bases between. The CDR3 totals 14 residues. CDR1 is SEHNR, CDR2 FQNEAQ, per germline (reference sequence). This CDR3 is CASSFSGRPNTIYF. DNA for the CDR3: TGTGCCAGCAGCTTTTCGGGCAGGCCAAACACCATATATTTT.

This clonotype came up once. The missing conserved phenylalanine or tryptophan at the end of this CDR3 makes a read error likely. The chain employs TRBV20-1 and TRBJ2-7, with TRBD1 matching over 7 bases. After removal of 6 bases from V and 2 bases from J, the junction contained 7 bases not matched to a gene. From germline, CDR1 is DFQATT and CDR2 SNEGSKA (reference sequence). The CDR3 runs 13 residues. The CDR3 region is CSATDRATYEQYL. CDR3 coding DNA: TGCAGTGCCACAGACAGGGCCACCTACGAGCAGTACCTC.

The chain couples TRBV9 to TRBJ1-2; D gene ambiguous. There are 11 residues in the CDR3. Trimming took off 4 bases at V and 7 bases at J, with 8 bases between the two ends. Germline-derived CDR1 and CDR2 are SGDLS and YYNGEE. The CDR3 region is CASSFGSGYTF. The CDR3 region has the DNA TGTGCCAGCAGCTTTGGAAGTGGCTACACCTTC.

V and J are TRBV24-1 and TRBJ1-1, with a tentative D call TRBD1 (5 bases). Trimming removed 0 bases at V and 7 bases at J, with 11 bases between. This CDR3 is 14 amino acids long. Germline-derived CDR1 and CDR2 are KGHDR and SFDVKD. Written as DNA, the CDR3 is TGTGCCACCAGTGATTTGTCGGGGGTCATTGAAGCTTTCTTT. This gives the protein CATSDLSGVIEAFF.

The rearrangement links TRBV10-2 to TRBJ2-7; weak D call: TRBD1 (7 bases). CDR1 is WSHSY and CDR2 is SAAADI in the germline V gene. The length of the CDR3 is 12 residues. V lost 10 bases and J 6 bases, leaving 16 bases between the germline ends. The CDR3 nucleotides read TGCGCCACCGGACCAGGGGGGCCCGAGCAGTACTTC. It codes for CATGPGGPEQYF.